This TCR beta chain was sequenced for a study of CD8 T cells in ankylosing spondylitis. MiXCR, applied by TCRdb to the 5' RACE reads, yields one record per CDR3 protein. Among around 440,000 distinct CDR3 sequences listed, 17% were seen once. A remark on this clonotype: No antigen is known for it.

Germline V CDR1 and CDR2: MNHNS, SASEGT. The CDR3 has 18 amino acids. V shed 6 bases, J shed 2 bases, and the junction held 14 bases outside the gene matches. Overall study findings and caveats: Significant enrichment of disease-linked clones was reported in matched ankylosing spondylitis synovial fluid. Among TCR beta sequences, a motif of roughly 8 highly homologous variants appeared characteristic of ankylosing spondylitis blood.

The sequencing input was blood, either unsorted or a sorted T cell fraction (not recorded which). The gene calls are TRBV6-1 and TRBJ2-2; 8 bases align to TRBD1. This TCR was recovered from a male donor with ankylosing spondylitis. CDR3 in DNA: TGTGCCAGCAGGAAAGGGGGCAGGGGGCCGATAAACACCGGGGAGCTGTTTTTT. It yields the protein CASRKGGRGPINTGELFF.